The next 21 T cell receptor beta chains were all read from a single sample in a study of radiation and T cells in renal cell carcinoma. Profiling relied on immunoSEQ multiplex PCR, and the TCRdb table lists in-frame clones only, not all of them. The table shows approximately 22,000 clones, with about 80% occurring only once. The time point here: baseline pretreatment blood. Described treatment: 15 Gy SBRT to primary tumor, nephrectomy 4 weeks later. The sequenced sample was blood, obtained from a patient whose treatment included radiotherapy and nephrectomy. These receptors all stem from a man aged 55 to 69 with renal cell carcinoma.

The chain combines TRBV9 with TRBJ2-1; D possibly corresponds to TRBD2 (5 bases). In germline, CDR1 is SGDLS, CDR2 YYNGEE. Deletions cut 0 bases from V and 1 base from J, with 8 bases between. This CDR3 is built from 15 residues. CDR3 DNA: TGTGCCAGCAGCGTAGCTGGCGGGTCCTACAATGAGCAGTTCTTC. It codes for CASSVAGGSYNEQFF.

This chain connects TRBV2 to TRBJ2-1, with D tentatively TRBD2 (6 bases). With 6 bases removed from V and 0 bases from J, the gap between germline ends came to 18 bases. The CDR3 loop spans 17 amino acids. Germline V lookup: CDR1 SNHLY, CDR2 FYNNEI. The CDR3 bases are TGTGCCAGCAGCCTACTAGCCGAGACCCTCTCCTACAATGAGCAGTTCTTC. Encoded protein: CASSLLAETLSYNEQFF.

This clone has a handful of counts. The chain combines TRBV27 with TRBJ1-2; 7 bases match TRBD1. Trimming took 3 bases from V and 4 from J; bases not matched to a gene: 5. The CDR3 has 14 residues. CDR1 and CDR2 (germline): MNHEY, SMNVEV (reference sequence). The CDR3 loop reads CASSFVRGAYGYTF. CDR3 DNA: TGTGCCAGCAGTTTTGTCAGGGGGGCCTATGGCTACACCTTC.

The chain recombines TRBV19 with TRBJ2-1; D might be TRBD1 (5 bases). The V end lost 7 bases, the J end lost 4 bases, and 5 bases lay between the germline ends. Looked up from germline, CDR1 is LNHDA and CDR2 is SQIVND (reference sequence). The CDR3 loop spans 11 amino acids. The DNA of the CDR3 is TGTGCCAGTACAGGGTACAATGAGCAGTTCTTC. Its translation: CASTGYNEQFF. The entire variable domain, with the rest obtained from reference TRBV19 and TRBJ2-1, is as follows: DGGITQSPKYLFRKEGQNVTLSCEQNLNHDAMYWYRQDPGQGLRLIYYSQIVNDFQKGDIAEGYSVSREKKESFPLTVTSAQKNPTAFYLCASTGYNEQFFGPGTRLTVL.

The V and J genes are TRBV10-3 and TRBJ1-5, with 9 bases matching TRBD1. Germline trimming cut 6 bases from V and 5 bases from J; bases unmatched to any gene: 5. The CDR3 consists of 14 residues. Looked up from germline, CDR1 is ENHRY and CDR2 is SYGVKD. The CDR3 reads CAIRGDREDQPQHF. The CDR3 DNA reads TGTGCCATCAGAGGGGACAGGGAGGATCAGCCCCAGCATTTT.

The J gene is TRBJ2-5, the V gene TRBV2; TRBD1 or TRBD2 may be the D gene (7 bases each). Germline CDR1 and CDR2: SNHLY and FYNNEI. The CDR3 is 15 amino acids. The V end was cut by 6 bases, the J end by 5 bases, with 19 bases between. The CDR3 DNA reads TGTGCCAGCAGCGACGAACAGGGGAGGGGGGAGACCCAGTACTTC. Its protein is CASSDEQGRGETQYF.

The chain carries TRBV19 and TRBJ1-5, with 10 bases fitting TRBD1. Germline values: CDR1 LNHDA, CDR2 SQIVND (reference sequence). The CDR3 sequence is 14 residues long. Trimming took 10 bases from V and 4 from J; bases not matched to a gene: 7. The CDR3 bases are TGTGCCACCAAGTGGGGACAGGGGAATCAGCCCCAGCATTTT. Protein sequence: CATKWGQGNQPQHF. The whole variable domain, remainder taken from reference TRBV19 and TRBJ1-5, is DGGITQSPKYLFRKEGQNVTLSCEQNLNHDAMYWYRQDPGQGLRLIYYSQIVNDFQKGDIAEGYSVSREKKESFPLTVTSAQKNPTAFYLCATKWGQGNQPQHFGDGTRLSIL.

The CDR3 sequence is CASRPGTRIGDTF. The DNA for the CDR3 is TGCGCCAGCCGCCCCGGGACACGAATCGGGGACACCTTC. The chain joins TRBV5-1 to TRBJ1-2, with TRBD1 as a possible D gene (6 bases). Germline lookup yields CDR1 SGHRS and CDR2 YFSETQ. Trimming took 7 bases from V and 12 from J, leaving 22 bases between them. The CDR3 spans 13 residues.

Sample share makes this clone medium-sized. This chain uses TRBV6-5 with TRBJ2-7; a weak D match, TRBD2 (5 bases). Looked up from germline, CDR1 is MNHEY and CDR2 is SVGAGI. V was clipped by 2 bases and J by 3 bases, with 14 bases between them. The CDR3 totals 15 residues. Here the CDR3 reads CASSYASPRYYEQYF. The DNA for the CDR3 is TGTGCCAGCAGTTACGCTAGCCCAAGATACTACGAGCAGTACTTC.

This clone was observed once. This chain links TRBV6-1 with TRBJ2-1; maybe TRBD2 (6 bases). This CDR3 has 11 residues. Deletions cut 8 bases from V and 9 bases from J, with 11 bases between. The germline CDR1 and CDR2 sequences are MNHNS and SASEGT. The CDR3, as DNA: TGTGCCAGCGGCACTAGCTCTGAGCAGTTCTTC. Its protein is CASGTSSEQFF.

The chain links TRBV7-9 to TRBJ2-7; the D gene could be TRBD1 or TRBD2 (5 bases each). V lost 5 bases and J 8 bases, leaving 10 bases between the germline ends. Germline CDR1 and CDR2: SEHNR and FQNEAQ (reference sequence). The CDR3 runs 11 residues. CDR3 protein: CASSPEGKQYF. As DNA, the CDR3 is TGTGCCAGCAGCCCCGAGGGGAAGCAGTACTTC.

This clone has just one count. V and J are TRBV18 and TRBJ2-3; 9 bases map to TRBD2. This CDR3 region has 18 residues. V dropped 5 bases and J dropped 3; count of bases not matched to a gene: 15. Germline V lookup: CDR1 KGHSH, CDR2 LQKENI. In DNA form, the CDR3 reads TGTGCCAGCTCATCCCGGGACGGGACGACTAGCGGTACAGATACGCAGTATTTT. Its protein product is CASSSRDGTTSGTDTQYF. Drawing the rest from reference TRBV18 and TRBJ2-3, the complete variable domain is NAGVMQNPRHLVRRRGQEARLRCSPMKGHSHVYWYRQLPEEGLKFMVYLQKENIIDESGMPKERFSAEFPKEGPSILRIQQVVRGDSAAYFCASSSRDGTTSGTDTQYFGPGTRLTVL.

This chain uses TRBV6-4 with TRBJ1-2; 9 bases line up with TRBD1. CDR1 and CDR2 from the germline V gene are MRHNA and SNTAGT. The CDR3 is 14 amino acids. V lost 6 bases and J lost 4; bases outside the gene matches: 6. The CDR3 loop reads CASSGGQGSYGYTF. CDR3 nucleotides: TGTGCCAGCAGCGGGGGACAGGGCTCCTATGGCTACACCTTC.

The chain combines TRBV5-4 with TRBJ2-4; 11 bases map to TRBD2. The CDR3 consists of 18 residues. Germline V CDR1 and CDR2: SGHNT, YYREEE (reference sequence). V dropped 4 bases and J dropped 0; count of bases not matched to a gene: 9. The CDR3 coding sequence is TGTGCCAGCAGCCCTGGACTAGCGGGTGTCAAAGCCAAAAACATTCAGTACTTC. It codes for CASSPGLAGVKAKNIQYF.

The CDR3 DNA follows: TGTGCCAGCAGCTACAGGGACAGGGGAACCTACAATGAGCAGTTCTTC. This gives the protein CASSYRDRGTYNEQFF. The chain has TRBV27 and TRBJ2-1; 10 nucleotides agree with TRBD1. CDR1 and CDR2 from the germline V gene are MNHEY and SMNVEV (reference sequence). The CDR3 contains 16 residues. Losses at the gene ends were 6 bases for V and 2 bases for J; bases not matched to a gene: 7.

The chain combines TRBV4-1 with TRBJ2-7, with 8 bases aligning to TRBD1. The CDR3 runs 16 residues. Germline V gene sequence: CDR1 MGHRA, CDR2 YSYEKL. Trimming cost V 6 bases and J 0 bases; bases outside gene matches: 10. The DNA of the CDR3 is TGCGCCAGCAGGAGCTTGACAGGGGCGAGCTCCTACGAGCAGTACTTC. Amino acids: CASRSLTGASSYEQYF.

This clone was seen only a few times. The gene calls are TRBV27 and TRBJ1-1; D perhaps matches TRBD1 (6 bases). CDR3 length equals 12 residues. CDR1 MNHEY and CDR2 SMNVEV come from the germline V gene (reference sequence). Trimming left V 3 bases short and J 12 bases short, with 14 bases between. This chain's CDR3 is CASSFSVGATFF. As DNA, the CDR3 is TGTGCCAGCAGTTTTTCAGTGGGGGCGACTTTCTTT.

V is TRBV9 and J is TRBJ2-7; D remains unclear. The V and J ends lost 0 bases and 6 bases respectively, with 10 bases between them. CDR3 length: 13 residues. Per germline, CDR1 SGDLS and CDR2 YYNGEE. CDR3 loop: CASSVARRGEQYF. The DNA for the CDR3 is TGTGCCAGCAGCGTAGCTCGTCGAGGCGAGCAGTACTTC.

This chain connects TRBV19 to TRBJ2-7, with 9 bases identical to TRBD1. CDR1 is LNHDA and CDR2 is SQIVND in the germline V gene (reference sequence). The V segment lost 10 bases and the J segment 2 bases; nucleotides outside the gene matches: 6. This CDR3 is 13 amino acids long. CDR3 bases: TGTGCCACCAGGACAGGGGAAGCCTACGAGCAGTACTTC. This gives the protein CATRTGEAYEQYF.

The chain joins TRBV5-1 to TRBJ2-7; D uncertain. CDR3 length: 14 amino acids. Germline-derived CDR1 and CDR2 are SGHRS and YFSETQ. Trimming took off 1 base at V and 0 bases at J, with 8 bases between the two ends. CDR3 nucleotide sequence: TGCGCCAGCAGCTTGTTCCCAGGCTCCTACGAGCAGTACTTC. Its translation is CASSLFPGSYEQYF.

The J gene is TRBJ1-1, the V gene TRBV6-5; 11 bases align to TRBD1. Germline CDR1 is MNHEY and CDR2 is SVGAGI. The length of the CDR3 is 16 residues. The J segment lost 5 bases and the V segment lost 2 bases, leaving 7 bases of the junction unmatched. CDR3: CASSYAGTGGITEAFF. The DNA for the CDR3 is TGTGCCAGCAGTTACGCCGGGACAGGGGGTATTACTGAAGCTTTCTTT.